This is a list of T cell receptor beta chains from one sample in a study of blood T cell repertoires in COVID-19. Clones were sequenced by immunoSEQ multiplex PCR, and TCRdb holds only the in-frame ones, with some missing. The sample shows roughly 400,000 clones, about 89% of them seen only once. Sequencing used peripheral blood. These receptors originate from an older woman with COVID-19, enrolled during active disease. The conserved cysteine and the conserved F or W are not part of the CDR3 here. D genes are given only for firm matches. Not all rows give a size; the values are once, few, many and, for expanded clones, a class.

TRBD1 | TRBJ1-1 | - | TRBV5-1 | ASSLGTGKDSEAF
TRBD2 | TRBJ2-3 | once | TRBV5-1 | ASSLMIAGSTDTQY
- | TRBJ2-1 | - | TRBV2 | ASSVGSPEAYNEQF
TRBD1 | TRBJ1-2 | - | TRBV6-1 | ASSEPLGGTGVIRYGYT
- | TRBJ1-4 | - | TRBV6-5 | ASRGRGFEKLF
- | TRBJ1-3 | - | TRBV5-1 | ASSPGGGAGNTIY
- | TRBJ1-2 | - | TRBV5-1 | ASSFDSTYGYT
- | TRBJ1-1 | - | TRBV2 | ASVEERVGTEAF
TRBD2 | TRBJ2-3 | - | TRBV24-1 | ATSDPLAGGTDTQY
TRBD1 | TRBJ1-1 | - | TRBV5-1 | ASSPGQGARTEAF
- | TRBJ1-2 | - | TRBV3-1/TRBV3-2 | ASSQDLRGGQTANYGYT
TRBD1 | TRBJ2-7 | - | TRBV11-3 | ASSSDRGPYEQY
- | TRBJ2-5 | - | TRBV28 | ASSLSTGVPPKY
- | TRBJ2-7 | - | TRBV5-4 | ASSFQQGKQY
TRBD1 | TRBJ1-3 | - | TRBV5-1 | ASRAGRGPGNTIY
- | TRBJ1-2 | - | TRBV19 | ASSIYGAMNYGYT
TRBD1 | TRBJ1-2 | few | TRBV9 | ASSDGTGEFGGYT
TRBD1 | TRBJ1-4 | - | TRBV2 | ASTKTGKREKLF
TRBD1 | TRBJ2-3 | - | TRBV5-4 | ASSGGQGRDTQY
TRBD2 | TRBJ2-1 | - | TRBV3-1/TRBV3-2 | ASSQRRGGAANEQF
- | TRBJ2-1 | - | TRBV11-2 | ASSTISGIDNEQF
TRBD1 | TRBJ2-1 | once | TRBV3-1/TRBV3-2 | ASSLMGQGRNEQF
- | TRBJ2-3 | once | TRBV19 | ASSIDFVRTSTDTQY
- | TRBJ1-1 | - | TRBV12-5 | ASGPGWNTEAF
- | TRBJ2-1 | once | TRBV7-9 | ASAARGNEQF
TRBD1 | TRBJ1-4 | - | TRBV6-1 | ASSEQGALANEKLF
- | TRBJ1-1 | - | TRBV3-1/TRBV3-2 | ASSSFGGNTEAF
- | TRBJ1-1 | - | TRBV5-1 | ASSLTTVNTEAF
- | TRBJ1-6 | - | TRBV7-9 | ASSFPDNSPLH
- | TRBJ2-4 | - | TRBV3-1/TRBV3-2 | ASSQRGNIQY
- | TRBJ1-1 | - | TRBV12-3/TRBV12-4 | ASSLAQDTEAF
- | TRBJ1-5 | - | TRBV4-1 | ASSQRDTLNQPQH
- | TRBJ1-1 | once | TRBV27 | ASGRNGGLNTEAF
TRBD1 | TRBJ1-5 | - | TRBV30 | AWSSFWTGKDGQPQH
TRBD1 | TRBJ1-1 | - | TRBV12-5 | ASGMTGRNTEAF
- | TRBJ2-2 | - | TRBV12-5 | ASGLVWGRPGELF
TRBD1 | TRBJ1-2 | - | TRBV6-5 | ASSSGQGKLLGYT
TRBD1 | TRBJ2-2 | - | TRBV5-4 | ASSRRDRESGELF
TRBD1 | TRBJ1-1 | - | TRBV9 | ASRAGDRLNTEAF
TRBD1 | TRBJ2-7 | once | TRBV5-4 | ASSPGQGAEQY
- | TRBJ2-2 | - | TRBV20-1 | SASAGAGGELF